A single sample gave rise to the 29 T cell receptor beta chains below, sequenced in a study of T cell repertoires in cytomegalovirus infection. TCRdb fed the reads into MiXCR, producing one record per CDR3 protein. The data hold about 770,000 distinct CDR3 sequences, with 25% to 35% observed a single time. No cognate antigen is known for these TCRs. This material consisted of cultured CD8+ T cells from PBMCs, taken from culture after CMV antigen stimulation. These receptors were obtained from a human donor in good health (CMV status not recorded). Some clones in this sample may be carry-over from other donors' samples.

This sequence joins TRBV28 and TRBJ2-5; D may be TRBD2 (6 bases). Germline V gene lookup returns CDR1 MDHEN and CDR2 SYDVKM. The V gene lost 6 bases and the J gene lost 4 bases, with 21 bases spanning the gap. The CDR3 contains 16 residues. This chain's CDR3 is CASSPGNAPGLETQYF. The CDR3 DNA is TGTGCCAGCAGCCCCGGCAACGCTCCGGGACTAGAGACCCAGTACTTC.

The J gene is TRBJ2-7, the V gene TRBV27; tentatively, D is TRBD1 or TRBD2 (5 bases each). CDR3 size: 15 residues. V was cut by 2 bases and J by 2 bases, with 13 bases left in between. Looked up from germline, CDR1 is MNHEY and CDR2 is SMNVEV (reference sequence). The chain's CDR3 is CASSLEGTGAYEQYF. CDR3 in DNA: TGTGCCAGCAGTTTAGAGGGAACAGGAGCCTACGAGCAGTACTTC.

The gene calls are TRBV2 and TRBJ1-2; D uncertain. The CDR3 runs to 14 residues. Trimming pared 2 bases from V and 3 bases from J, leaving 10 bases between. Germline V CDR1 and CDR2: SNHLY, FYNNEI. In DNA form, the CDR3 reads TGTGCCAGCAGTGAAAATTGGGGAGACTATGGCTACACCTTC. Its protein product is CASSENWGDYGYTF.

The rearrangement links TRBV10-3 to TRBJ2-3, with D perhaps matching TRBD1 (5 bases). CDR1 is ENHRY and CDR2 is SYGVKD in the germline V gene. CDR3 length: 14 amino acids. Trimming stripped 0 bases from V and 6 bases from J, with 10 bases between. The CDR3 DNA follows: TGTGCCATCAGTGAGTCAGGGGATGGGGATACGCAGTATTTT. Translating gives CAISESGDGDTQYF.

This clonotype was counted only a few times. The chain links TRBV4-1 to TRBJ2-1; 8 nucleotides line up with TRBD2. J gave up 4 bases and V 5 bases, and 10 bases lay outside the gene matches. CDR1 and CDR2 from the germline V gene are MGHRA and YSYEKL. This CDR3 region has 16 residues. In DNA form, the CDR3 reads TGCGCCAGCAGCTTCCCCCCGGGGGGGGGTTACAATGAGCAGTTCTTC. This translates into CASSFPPGGGYNEQFF.

This clonotype came up a few times. This chain connects TRBV7-9 to TRBJ1-2; TRBD1 might be the D (5 bases). The CDR3 is 14 residues long. Trimming pared 1 base from V and 7 bases from J, leaving 13 bases between. Germline V lookup: CDR1 SEHNR, CDR2 FQNEAQ (reference sequence). DNA of the CDR3: TGTGCCAGCAGCTTAGGCAGGGCGCAGGGTGGCTACACCTTC. The encoded protein is CASSLGRAQGGYTF.

The chain couples TRBV2 to TRBJ2-7; 7 bases are shared with TRBD1. The germline CDR1 and CDR2 sequences are SNHLY and FYNNEI. CDR3 size: 14 residues. After removal of 11 bases from V and 0 bases from J, the junction contained 10 bases not matched to a gene. The CDR3 nucleotides are TGTGCCTGCGAAGGGGGCCCGAGCTCCTACGAGCAGTACGTC. Encoded protein: CACEGGPSSYEQYV.

The V gene is TRBV27, the J gene TRBJ1-2, with no clear D. Germline lookup yields CDR1 MNHEY and CDR2 SMNVEV (reference sequence). The CDR3 consists of 15 residues. Trimming pared 0 bases from V and 8 bases from J, leaving 16 bases between. DNA of the CDR3: TGTGCCAGCAGTTTATCGGTCAGCGCAAGGAACGGCTACACCTTC. As protein: CASSLSVSARNGYTF.

This clonotype appeared a few times. The chain links TRBV12-3 or TRBV12-4 to TRBJ2-1; D is undetermined. The V gene lost 3 bases and the J gene lost 8 bases, with 11 bases spanning the gap. The length of the CDR3 is 13 residues. The CDR3 coding sequence is TGTGCCAGCAGTTTTGTAGGGTACGATGAGCAGTTCTTC. Amino acids: CASSFVGYDEQFF.

The genes are TRBV27 and TRBJ1-5; D call uncertain. The CDR3 loop spans 14 amino acids. Trimming left V 6 bases short and J 5 bases short, with 14 bases between. Germline V gene data show CDR1 as MNHEY and CDR2 as SMNVEV (reference sequence). The chain's CDR3 is CASSPGLPYQPQHF. The CDR3, as DNA: TGTGCCAGCAGCCCGGGCCTCCCCTATCAGCCCCAGCATTTT.

The chain couples TRBV6-2 or TRBV6-3 to TRBJ2-3, with 9 nucleotides matching TRBD1. The germline V gene has CDR1 MNHEY and CDR2 SVGEGT. This CDR3 contains 16 residues. Germline trimming cut 2 bases from V and 6 bases from J; bases unmatched to any gene: 9. This CDR3 reads CASSYRPGQGSDTQYF. The DNA of the CDR3 is TGTGCCAGCAGTTACCGACCGGGACAGGGCTCCGATACGCAGTATTTT.

The chain has TRBV7-6 and TRBJ2-2; the match to TRBD2 covers 8 bases. Germline CDR1 and CDR2: SGHVS and FNYEAQ. Trimming cost V 0 bases and J 7 bases; bases outside gene matches: 10. There are 17 residues in the CDR3. The CDR3 DNA reads as TGTGCCAGCAGCTTAGCATCGGGGGGGGCCGCCGGCGGGGAGCTGTTTTTT. Translating gives CASSLASGGAAGGELFF.

This sequence joins TRBV7-9 and TRBJ2-7; D possibly corresponds to TRBD1 (5 bases). CDR1 SEHNR and CDR2 FQNEAQ come from the germline V gene (reference sequence). Trimming took 4 bases from V and 5 from J, leaving 21 bases between them. The CDR3 is 16 amino acids. CDR3 bases: TGTGCCAGCAGCTCCCCCCGAGGCAGGGTCGGCGACGAGCAGTACTTC. Translation gives CASSSPRGRVGDEQYF.

The CDR3 bases are TGTGCCAGCAGTTACTCGAGGGGGGGGGGCGTTTTCGGGGAGCTGTTTTTT. It specifies CASSYSRGGGVFGELFF. V usage is TRBV6-6 and J usage is TRBJ2-2, with D possibly TRBD2 on 7 matching bases. Germline V gives CDR1 MNHNY, CDR2 SVGAGI (reference sequence). This CDR3 has 17 amino acids. V was trimmed by 0 bases and J by 7 bases, leaving 18 bases between them.

This clonotype has a single count. The chain combines TRBV4-3 with TRBJ1-4, with D hard to call. V was clipped by 4 bases and J by 8 bases, with 14 bases between them. Germline CDR1 LGHNA, CDR2 YSLEER. The CDR3 extends over 14 amino acids. The CDR3 sequence: CASSPGDRQEKLFF. CDR3 sequence (DNA): TGCGCCAGCAGCCCCGGCGACCGTCAGGAAAAACTGTTTTTT.

In the case of this clonotype: Since a much larger clone is just one base distant, this may be a read error. The V and J genes are TRBV7-2 and TRBJ1-1; unclear D gene. The CDR3 is 14 residues long. CDR1 is SGHTA and CDR2 is FQGNSA in the germline V gene. CDR3 sequence reads: CVSSLLGANTEAFF. CDR3 sequence (DNA): TGTGTCAGCAGCCTATTAGGAGCTAACACTGAAGCTTTCTTT.

The rearrangement joins TRBV9 to TRBJ2-7; 9 bases agree with TRBD1. Looked up from germline, CDR1 is SGDLS and CDR2 is YYNGEE. This CDR3 contains 15 residues. J gave up 4 bases and V 3 bases, and 8 bases lay outside the gene matches. CDR3 DNA: TGTGCCAGCAGCGCCCTTACAGGGGGCGGATACGAGCAGTACTTC. This sequence encodes CASSALTGGGYEQYF.

The V call is TRBV10-3, the J call TRBJ1-4, with D possibly TRBD1 on 6 matching bases. The ends were cut back, 6 bases at V and 5 bases at J, with 10 bases in the middle. Germline CDR1 is ENHRY and CDR2 is SYGVKD. CDR3 length: 13 amino acids. DNA of the CDR3: TGTGCCATCAGCAAGGACAGCAATGAAAAACTGTTTTTT. This translates into CAISKDSNEKLFF.

The chain recombines TRBV12-3 or TRBV12-4 with TRBJ1-1, with TRBD1 as a possible D gene (6 bases). The CDR3 is made up of 14 amino acids. V lost 5 bases, J lost 4 bases, and 14 bases lay in between. CDR3 loop: CASSTSGRGTEAFF. The CDR3 DNA reads TGTGCCAGCAGTACCTCTGGCAGGGGCACTGAAGCTTTCTTT.

This clonotype was seen a single time. A much larger clone lies one base from this, so it may be a read error. V is TRBV4-1 and J is TRBJ2-3; 7 bases fit TRBD2. The CDR3 has 16 amino acids. CDR1 MGHRA and CDR2 YSYEKL come from the germline V gene. In DNA, the CDR3 is TGCCCCAGCAGCCAAGAGCTCCTGACGGGGGGAGATACGCAGTATTTT. Its translation: CPSSQELLTGGDTQYF.

The rearrangement joins TRBV11-2 to TRBJ2-1, with D tentatively TRBD1 or TRBD2 (5 bases each). Germline V gives CDR1 SGHAT, CDR2 FQNNGV. This CDR3 is 15 amino acids long. V lost 5 bases, J lost 6 bases, and 17 bases lay in between. The CDR3 nucleotides are TGTGCCAGCAGCACCCTCGAGGGGCTAACCAATGAGCAGTTCTTC. This translates into CASSTLEGLTNEQFF.

Ten or more counts support this clonotype. The J gene is TRBJ1-4, the V gene TRBV12-3 or TRBV12-4, with D possibly matching TRBD1 (5 bases). This CDR3 spans 16 amino acids. Trimming left V 3 bases short and J 3 bases short, with 14 bases between. The DNA of the CDR3 is TGTGCCAGCAGTTTTCTGACAGTGAATTCTAATGAAAAACTGTTTTTT. Protein: CASSFLTVNSNEKLFF.

V and J are TRBV27 and TRBJ2-1, with D perhaps being TRBD1 or TRBD2 (5 bases each). The V end was cut by 0 bases, the J end by 15 bases, with 12 bases between. CDR1 and CDR2 (germline): MNHEY, SMNVEV (reference sequence). The CDR3 contains 12 residues. For the CDR3, the DNA is TGTGCCAGCAGTTTATCAGGGAGACAGCCGTTCTTC. It yields the protein CASSLSGRQPFF.

This clonotype was detected ten times or more. The chain combines TRBV9 with TRBJ2-7, with 7 bases matching TRBD2. CDR3 size: 13 residues. Germline V gene lookup returns CDR1 SGDLS and CDR2 YYNGEE. V trimming: 7 bases; J trimming: 4 bases; junction bases outside the gene matches: 8. The CDR3: CASPGGSRYEQYV. In nucleotides, the CDR3 is TGTGCCAGCCCGGGGGGTTCCAGGTACGAGCAGTACGTC.

This clonotype has ten or more counts. This rearrangement joins TRBV7-8 to TRBJ2-7; no firm D call. V shed 4 bases and J shed 0 bases, with 10 bases lying between them. The CDR3 has 14 amino acids. Germline assignment: CDR1 SGHVS and CDR2 FQNEAQ. The CDR3 DNA reads as TGTGCCAGCAGCTGGGCTGGTAACTCCTACGAGCAGTACTTC. Translation: CASSWAGNSYEQYF.

V is TRBV10-3 and J is TRBJ2-3; 11 positions agree with TRBD2. V shed 6 bases, J shed 4 bases, and the junction held 6 bases outside the gene matches. Germline values: CDR1 ENHRY, CDR2 SYGVKD. This CDR3 is built from 15 residues. The CDR3, as DNA: TGTGCCATCAGCCGCACTAGCGGGGGCGCAGATACGCAGTATTTT. Translated: CAISRTSGGADTQYF.

The chain uses TRBV2 and TRBJ1-6; no clear D gene. Deletions cut 4 bases from V and 9 bases from J, with 10 bases between. CDR1 and CDR2 from the germline V gene are SNHLY and FYNNEI. The CDR3 sequence is 13 residues long. For the CDR3, the DNA is TGTGCCAGCAGTGGCCCGCCGGGTTCACCCCTCCACTTT. Amino acid sequence: CASSGPPGSPLHF.

The chain has TRBV6-4 and TRBJ1-1, with a tentative D call TRBD1 (5 bases). Trimming took 10 bases from V and 2 from J, leaving 17 bases between them. The CDR3 consists of 14 residues. Germline values: CDR1 MRHNA, CDR2 SNTAGT. The CDR3 nucleotides are TGTGCCAATTCGAAGTGGGGGTCTAACACTGAAGCTTTCTTT. Encoded protein: CANSKWGSNTEAFF.

This clonotype was detected a few times. The V and J genes are TRBV10-2 and TRBJ1-2, with 9 bases matching TRBD1. Germline V gene lookup returns CDR1 WSHSY and CDR2 SAAADI. This CDR3 has 13 residues. Losses at the gene ends were 6 bases for V and 4 bases for J; bases not matched to a gene: 3. The CDR3 here is CASSDRGGYGYTF. The CDR3 region has the DNA TGCGCCAGCAGCGACAGGGGGGGCTATGGCTACACCTTC.